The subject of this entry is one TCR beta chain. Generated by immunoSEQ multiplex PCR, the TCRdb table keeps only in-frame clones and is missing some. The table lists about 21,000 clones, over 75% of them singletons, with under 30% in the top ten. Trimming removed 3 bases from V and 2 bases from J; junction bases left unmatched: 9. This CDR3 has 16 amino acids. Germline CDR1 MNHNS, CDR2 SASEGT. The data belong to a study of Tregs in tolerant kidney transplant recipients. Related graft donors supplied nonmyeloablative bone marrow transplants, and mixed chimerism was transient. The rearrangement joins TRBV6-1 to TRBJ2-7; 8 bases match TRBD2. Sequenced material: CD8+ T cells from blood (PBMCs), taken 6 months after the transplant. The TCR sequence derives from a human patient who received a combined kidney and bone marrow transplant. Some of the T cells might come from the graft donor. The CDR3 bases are TGTGCCAGCAGTGAGATTGTTAGCGGGATTACCTACGAGCAGTACTTC. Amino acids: CASSEIVSGITYEQYF.